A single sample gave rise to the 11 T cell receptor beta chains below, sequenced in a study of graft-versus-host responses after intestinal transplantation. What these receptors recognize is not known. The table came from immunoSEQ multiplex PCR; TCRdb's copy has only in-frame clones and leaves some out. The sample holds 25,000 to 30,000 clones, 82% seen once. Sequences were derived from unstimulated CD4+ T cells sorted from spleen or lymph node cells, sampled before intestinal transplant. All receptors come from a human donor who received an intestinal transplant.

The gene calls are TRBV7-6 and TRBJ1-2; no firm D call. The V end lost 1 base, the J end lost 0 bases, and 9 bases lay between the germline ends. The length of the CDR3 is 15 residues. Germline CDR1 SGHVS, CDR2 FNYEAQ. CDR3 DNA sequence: TGTGCCAGCAGCTTAGGGGTCGGCGCTAACTATGGCTACACCTTC. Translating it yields CASSLGVGANYGYTF.

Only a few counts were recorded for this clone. CDR3: CASSQESGYGYTF. CDR3 bases: TGTGCCAGCAGCCAAGAATCAGGATATGGCTACACCTTC. This sequence joins TRBV7-3 and TRBJ1-2; D uncertain. CDR1 SGHTA and CDR2 FQGTGA come from the germline V gene. V was cut by 5 bases and J by 5 bases, with 12 bases left in between. The CDR3 is 13 amino acids.

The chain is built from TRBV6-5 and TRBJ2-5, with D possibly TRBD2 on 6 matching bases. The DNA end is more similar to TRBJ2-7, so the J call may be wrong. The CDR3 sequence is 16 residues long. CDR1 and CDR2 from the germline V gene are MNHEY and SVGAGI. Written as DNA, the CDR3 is TGTGCCAGCAGTTACGGGGTAGGGAGGAGCTCCTACGAGCAGTACTTC. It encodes CASSYGVGRSSYEQYF.

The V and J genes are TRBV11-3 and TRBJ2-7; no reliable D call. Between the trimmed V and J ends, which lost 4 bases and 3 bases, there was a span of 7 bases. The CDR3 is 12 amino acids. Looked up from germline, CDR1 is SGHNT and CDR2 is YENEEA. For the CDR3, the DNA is TGTGCCAGCAGCTCCTCGGGCTACGAGCAGTACTTC. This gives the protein CASSSSGYEQYF.

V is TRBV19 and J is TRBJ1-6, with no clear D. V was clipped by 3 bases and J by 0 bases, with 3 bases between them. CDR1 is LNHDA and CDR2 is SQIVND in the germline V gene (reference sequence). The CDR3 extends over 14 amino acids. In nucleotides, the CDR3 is TGTGCCAGTAGTATCCACTCCTATAATTCACCCCTCCACTTT. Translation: CASSIHSYNSPLHF. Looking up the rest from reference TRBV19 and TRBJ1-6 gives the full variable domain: DGGITQSPKYLFRKEGQNVTLSCEQNLNHDAMYWYRQDPGQGLRLIYYSQIVNDFQKGDIAEGYSVSREKKESFPLTVTSAQKNPTAFYLCASSIHSYNSPLHFGNGTRLTVT.

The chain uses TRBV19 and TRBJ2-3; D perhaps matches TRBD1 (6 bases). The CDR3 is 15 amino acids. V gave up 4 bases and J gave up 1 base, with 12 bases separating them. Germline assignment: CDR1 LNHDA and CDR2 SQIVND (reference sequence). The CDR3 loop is CASSTRGVGTDTQYF. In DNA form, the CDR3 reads TGTGCCAGTAGTACCAGGGGAGTTGGCACAGATACGCAGTATTTT. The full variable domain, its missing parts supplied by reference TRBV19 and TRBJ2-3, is DGGITQSPKYLFRKEGQNVTLSCEQNLNHDAMYWYRQDPGQGLRLIYYSQIVNDFQKGDIAEGYSVSREKKESFPLTVTSAQKNPTAFYLCASSTRGVGTDTQYFGPGTRLTVL.

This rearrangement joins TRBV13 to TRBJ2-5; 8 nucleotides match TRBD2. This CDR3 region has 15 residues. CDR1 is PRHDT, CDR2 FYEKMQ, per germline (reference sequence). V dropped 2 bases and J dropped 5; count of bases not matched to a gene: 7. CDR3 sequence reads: CASSLSREGRETQYF. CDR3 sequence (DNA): TGTGCCAGCAGCTTAAGCCGGGAGGGCCGGGAGACCCAGTACTTC.

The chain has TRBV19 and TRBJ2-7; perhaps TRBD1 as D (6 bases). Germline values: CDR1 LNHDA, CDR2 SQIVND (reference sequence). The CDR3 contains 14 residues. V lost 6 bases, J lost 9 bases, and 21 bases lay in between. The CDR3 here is CASSGLGAGAWQYF. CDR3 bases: TGTGCCAGTAGCGGTCTGGGGGCTGGGGCATGGCAGTACTTC.

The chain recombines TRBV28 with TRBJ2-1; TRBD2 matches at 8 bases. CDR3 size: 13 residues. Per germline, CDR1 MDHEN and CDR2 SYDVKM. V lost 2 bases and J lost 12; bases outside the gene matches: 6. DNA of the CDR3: TGTGCCAGCAGTTTAGTCAGCGGGAGAAGGCAGTTCTTC. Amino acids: CASSLVSGRRQFF.

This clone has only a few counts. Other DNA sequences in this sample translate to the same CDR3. CDR3 residues: CASSATRPGRGPGEQYF. In nucleotides, the CDR3 is TGTGCCAGCAGCGCAACCCGACCGGGTCGCGGCCCGGGGGAGCAGTACTTC. The rearrangement uses TRBV11-3 and TRBJ2-7, with D possibly matching TRBD2 (5 bases). Germline CDR1 reads SGHNT; CDR2 reads YENEEA. The V and J ends lost 5 bases and 7 bases respectively, with 27 bases between them. The CDR3 consists of 17 residues.

CDR3 in DNA: TGCAGCATGGTCAGGGAGAACTATGGCTACACCTTC. Translation: CSMVRENYGYTF. This chain uses TRBV29-1 with TRBJ1-2; maybe TRBD1 (5 bases). Germline V gene data show CDR1 as SQVTM and CDR2 as ANQGSEA. V shed 8 bases and J shed 2 bases, with 12 bases lying between them. The CDR3 has 12 residues.